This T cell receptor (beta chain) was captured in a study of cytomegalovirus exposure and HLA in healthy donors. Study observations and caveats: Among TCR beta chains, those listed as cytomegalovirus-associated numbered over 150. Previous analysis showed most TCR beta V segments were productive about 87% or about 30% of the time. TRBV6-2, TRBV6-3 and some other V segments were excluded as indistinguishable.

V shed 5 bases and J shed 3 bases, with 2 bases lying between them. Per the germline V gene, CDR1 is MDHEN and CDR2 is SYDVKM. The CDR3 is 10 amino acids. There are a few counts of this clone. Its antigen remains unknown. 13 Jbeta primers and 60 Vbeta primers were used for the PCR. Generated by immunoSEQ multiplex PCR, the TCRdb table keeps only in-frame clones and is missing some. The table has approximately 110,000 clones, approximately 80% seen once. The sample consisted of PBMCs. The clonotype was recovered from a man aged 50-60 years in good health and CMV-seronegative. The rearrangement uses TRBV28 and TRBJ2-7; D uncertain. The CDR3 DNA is TGTGCCAGCAGTCTCTACGAGCAGTACTTC. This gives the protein CASSLYEQYF.